The sample holds one count of the clone carrying this T cell receptor (beta chain). The germline V gene encodes CDR1 MNHEY and CDR2 SVGAGI. The CDR3 sequence is 16 residues long. With 0 bases clipped from V and 7 bases from J, the junction kept 6 bases outside the gene matches. These data are taken from a study of OX40 agonist ivuxolimab in advanced cancers. Generated by immunoSEQ multiplex PCR, the TCRdb table keeps only in-frame clones and is missing some. The sample comprises around 76,000 clones, about 90% of which are singletons, and about a tenth rests with the top ten. This receptor was taken from an adult with an advanced solid tumor such as melanoma, head and neck, liver or kidney cancer. The material was CD4+ or CD8+ T cells sorted from blood, obtained in a trial of the OX40 agonist ivuxolimab. The chain couples TRBV6-5 to TRBJ2-4, with 10 bases fitting TRBD2. CDR3 region: CASSYSSGAGGNIQYF. In DNA form, the CDR3 reads TGTGCCAGCAGTTACTCCTCAGGAGCGGGAGGGAACATTCAGTACTTC.